This T cell receptor beta chain was captured by sequencing in a study of T-cell reconstitution after alpha-beta-depleted transplantation in children. For TCRbeta, the library was prepared with unique molecular identifiers. In TCRdb, the PCR reads were re-called with MiXCR into one record per CDR3 protein. The data show 600,000 to 700,000 distinct CDR3 sequences, over 15% seen once. The germline V gene has CDR1 MGHRA and CDR2 YSYEKL. The CDR3 totals 15 residues. V shed 0 bases and J shed 5 bases, with 13 bases lying between them. Sequencing was performed on PBMCs from the stem cell graft donor, taken from the stem cell graft. The chain joins TRBV4-1 to TRBJ1-1; no firm D call. The source is a human donor who donated a stem cell graft to a child with acute myeloid leukemia. The CDR3 DNA reads as TGCGCCAGCAGCCAAGATCTTGGCCCTTGGACTGAAGCTTTCTTT. It specifies CASSQDLGPWTEAFF.